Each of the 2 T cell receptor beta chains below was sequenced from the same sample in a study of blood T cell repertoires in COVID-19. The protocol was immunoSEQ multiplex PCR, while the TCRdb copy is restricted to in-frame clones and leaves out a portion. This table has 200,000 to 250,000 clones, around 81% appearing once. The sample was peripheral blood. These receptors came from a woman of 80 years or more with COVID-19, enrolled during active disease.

CDR3 DNA: TGTGCCACCGGGAGTCAGGGGGCGCGAAACACCATATATTTT. Its translation: CATGSQGARNTIYF. The V gene is TRBV24-1, the J gene TRBJ1-3; 8 bases align to TRBD1. Per the germline V gene, CDR1 is KGHDR and CDR2 is SFDVKD. This CDR3 has 14 amino acids. The junction had 8 bases not matched to a gene; V was cut back by 9 bases and J by 5 bases.

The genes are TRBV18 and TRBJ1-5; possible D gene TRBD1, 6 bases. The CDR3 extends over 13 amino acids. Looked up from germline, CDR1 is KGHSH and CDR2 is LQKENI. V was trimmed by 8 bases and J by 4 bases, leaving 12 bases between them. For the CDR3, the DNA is TGTGCCAGCACCCGGACAGTTAATCAGCCCCAGCATTTT. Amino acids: CASTRTVNQPQHF. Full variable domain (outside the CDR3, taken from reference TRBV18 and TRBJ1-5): NAGVMQNPRHLVRRRGQEARLRCSPMKGHSHVYWYRQLPEEGLKFMVYLQKENIIDESGMPKERFSAEFPKEGPSILRIQQVVRGDSAAYFCASTRTVNQPQHFGDGTRLSIL.